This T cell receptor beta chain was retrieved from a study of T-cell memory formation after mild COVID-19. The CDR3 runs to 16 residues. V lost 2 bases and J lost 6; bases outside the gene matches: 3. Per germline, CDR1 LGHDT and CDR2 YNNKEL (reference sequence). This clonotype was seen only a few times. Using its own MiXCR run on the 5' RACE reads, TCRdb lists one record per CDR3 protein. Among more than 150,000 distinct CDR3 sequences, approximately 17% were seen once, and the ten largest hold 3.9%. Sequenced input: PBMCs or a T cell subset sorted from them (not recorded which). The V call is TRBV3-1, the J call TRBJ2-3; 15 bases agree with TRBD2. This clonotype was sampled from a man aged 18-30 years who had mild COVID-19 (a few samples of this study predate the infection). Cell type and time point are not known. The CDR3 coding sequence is TGTGCCAGCAGCCAACCTGGACTAGCGGGAGGGGATACGCAGTATTTT. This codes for CASSQPGLAGGDTQYF.